The 2 T cell receptor beta chains presented below share a single source sample, sequenced in a study of T cell responses to AZD1222 COVID-19 vaccine (dated by TCRdb to the early 2020s). The sample's time point label, decoded: about 28 days (+/-7) after the second vaccine dose. Library construction relied on the immunoSEQ multiplex PCR assay. TCRdb took this table from immuneACCESS and kept in-frame rearrangements with V and J called. Such tables lack part of the clones; where checked against another copy, unresolved V genes explain under half of the gap, and the rest is unexplained. This sample has 45,000 to 65,000 clones in its table, and approximately 90% of those were observed once. The ten biggest clones cover roughly 3% of the sample. The input for sequencing was peripheral blood, taken 28 days after the second AZD1222 dose. Receptor source: an adult who received the AZD1222 COVID-19 vaccine.

This clone was seen just once. The chain joins TRBV7-3 to TRBJ2-1; D is undetermined. The CDR3 covers 15 residues. Germline CDR1 is SGHTA and CDR2 is FQGTGA. The V end was cut by 2 bases, the J end by 7 bases, with 15 bases between. The CDR3 loop is CASSLGDGWGNEQFF. CDR3 nucleotides: TGTGCCAGCAGCTTAGGCGACGGGTGGGGTAATGAGCAGTTCTTC.

This sequence joins TRBV28 and TRBJ1-4, with TRBD1 matching 11 bases. Germline V gene sequence: CDR1 MDHEN, CDR2 SYDVKM. Unmatched junction bases numbered 17, after V lost 11 bases and J lost 3 bases. The CDR3 is made up of 18 amino acids. The CDR3 loop is CAPPRDRGGIMANEKLFF. The CDR3, as DNA: TGTGCCCCGCCGAGGGACAGGGGGGGGATCATGGCTAATGAAAAACTGTTTTTT.